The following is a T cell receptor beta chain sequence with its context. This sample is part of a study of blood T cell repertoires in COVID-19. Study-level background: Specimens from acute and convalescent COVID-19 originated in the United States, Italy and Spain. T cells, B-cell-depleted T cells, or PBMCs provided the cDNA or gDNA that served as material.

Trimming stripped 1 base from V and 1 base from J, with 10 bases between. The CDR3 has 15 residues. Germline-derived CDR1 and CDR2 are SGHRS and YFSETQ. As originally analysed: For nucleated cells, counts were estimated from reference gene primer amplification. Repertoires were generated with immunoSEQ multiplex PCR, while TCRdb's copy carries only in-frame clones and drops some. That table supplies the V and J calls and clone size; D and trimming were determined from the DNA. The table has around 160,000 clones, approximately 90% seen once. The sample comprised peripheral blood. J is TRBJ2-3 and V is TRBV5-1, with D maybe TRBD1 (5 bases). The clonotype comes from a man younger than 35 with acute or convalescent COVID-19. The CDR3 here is CASSLKGLGTDTQYF. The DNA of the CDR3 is TGCGCCAGCAGCTTGAAGGGGCTAGGCACAGATACGCAGTATTTT.